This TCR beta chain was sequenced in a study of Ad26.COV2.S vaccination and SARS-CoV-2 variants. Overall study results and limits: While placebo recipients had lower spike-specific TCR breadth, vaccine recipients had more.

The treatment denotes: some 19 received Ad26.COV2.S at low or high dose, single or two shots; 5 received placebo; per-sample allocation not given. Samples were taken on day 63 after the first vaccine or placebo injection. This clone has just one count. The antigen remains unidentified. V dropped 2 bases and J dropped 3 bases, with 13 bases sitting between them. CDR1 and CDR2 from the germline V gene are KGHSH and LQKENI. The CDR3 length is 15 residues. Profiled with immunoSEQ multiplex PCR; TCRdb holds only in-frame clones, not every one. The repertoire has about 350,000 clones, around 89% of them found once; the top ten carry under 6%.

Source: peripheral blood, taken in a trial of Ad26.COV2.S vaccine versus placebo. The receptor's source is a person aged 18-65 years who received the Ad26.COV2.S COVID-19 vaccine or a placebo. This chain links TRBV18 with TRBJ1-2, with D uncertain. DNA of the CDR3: TGTGCCAGCTCACCAAATCCGACGGATGACTATGGCTACACCTTC. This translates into CASSPNPTDDYGYTF.